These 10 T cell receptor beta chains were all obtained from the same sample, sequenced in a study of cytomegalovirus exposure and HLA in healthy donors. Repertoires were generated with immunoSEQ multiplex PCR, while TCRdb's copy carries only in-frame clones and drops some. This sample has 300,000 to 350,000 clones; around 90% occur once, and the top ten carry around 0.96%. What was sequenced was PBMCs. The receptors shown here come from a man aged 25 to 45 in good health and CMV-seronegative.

The CDR3 reads CASSFTQGANWNTEAFF. DNA of the CDR3: TGTGCCAGCAGCTTCACTCAGGGGGCGAATTGGAACACTGAAGCTTTCTTT. The rearrangement uses TRBV7-9 and TRBJ1-1; the match to TRBD1 covers 8 bases. The germline V gene encodes CDR1 SEHNR and CDR2 FQNEAQ (reference sequence). The CDR3 covers 17 residues. V was clipped by 3 bases and J by 1 base; unmatched bases: 10. The full variable domain, completed using reference TRBV7-9 and TRBJ1-1, is DTGVSQNPRHKITKRGQNVTFRCDPISEHNRLYWYRQTLGQGPEFLTYFQNEAQLEKSRLLSDRFSAERPKGSFSTLEIQRTEQGDSAMYLCASSFTQGANWNTEAFFGQGTRLTVV.

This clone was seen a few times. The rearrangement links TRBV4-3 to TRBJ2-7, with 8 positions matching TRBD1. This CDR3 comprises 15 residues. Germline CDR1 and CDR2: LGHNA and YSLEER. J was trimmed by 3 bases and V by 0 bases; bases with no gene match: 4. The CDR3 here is CASSQDAQGDYEQYF. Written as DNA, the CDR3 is TGCGCCAGCAGCCAAGATGCACAGGGGGACTACGAGCAGTACTTC.

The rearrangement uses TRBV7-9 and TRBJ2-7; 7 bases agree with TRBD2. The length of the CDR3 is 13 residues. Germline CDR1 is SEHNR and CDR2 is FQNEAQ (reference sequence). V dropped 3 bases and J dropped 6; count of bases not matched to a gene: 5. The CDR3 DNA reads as TGTGCCAGCAGCTTCCCACTAGCGACCGAGCAGTACTTC. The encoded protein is CASSFPLATEQYF.

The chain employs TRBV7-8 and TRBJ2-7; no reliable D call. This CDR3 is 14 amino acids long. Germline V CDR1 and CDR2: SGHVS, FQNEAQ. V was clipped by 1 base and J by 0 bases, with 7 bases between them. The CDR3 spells CASSLEQASYEQYF. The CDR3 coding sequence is TGTGCCAGCAGCTTAGAGCAGGCCTCCTACGAGCAGTACTTC.

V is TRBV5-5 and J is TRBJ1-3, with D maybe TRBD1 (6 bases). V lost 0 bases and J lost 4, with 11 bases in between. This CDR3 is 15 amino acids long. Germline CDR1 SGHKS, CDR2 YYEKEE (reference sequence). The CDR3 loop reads CASSLGQGIGNTIYF. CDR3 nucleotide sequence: TGTGCCAGCAGCTTGGGGCAGGGGATCGGAAACACCATATATTTT.

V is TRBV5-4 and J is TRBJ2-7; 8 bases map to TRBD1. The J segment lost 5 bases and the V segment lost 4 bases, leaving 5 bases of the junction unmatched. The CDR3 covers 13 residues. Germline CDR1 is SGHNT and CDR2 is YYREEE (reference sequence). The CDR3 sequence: CASSATGVHEQYF. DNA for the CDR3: TGTGCCAGCAGCGCGACAGGGGTCCACGAGCAGTACTTC.

CDR3 sequence: CASSQAGGRPDTQYF. CDR3 nucleotide sequence: TGCGCCAGCAGCCAAGCGGGGGGGCGGCCAGATACGCAGTATTTT. This rearrangement joins TRBV4-1 to TRBJ2-3; 8 bases line up with TRBD2. With V trimmed by 1 base and J by 4 bases, 4 bases remained unmatched. Germline CDR1 is MGHRA and CDR2 is YSYEKL. CDR3 length: 15 amino acids.

The CDR3 nucleotides are TGTGCCAGCAGTTTCACCAGGGGAATCAACTATGGCTACACCTTC. This sequence encodes CASSFTRGINYGYTF. The chain couples TRBV6-5 to TRBJ1-2, with D possibly TRBD1 on 6 matching bases. V was trimmed by 4 bases and J by 2 bases, leaving 14 bases between them. This CDR3 has 15 residues. Germline V lookup: CDR1 MNHEY, CDR2 SVGAGI.

The CDR3 is CASRDRGGQPQHF. In nucleotides, the CDR3 is TGCGCCAGCAGAGACAGGGGGGGCCAGCCCCAGCATTTT. This sequence joins TRBV10-2 and TRBJ1-5; 9 nucleotides line up with TRBD1. Germline CDR1 WSHSY, CDR2 SAAADI. J was trimmed by 7 bases and V by 6 bases; bases with no gene match: 4. The CDR3 loop spans 13 amino acids.

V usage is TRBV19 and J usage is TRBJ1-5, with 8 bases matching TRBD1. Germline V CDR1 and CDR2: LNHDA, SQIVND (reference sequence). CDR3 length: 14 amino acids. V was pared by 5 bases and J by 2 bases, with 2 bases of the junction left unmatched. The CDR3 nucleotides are TGTGCCAGTAGTGCAGGGGGCCGCAATCAGCCCCAGCATTTT. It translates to CASSAGGRNQPQHF.